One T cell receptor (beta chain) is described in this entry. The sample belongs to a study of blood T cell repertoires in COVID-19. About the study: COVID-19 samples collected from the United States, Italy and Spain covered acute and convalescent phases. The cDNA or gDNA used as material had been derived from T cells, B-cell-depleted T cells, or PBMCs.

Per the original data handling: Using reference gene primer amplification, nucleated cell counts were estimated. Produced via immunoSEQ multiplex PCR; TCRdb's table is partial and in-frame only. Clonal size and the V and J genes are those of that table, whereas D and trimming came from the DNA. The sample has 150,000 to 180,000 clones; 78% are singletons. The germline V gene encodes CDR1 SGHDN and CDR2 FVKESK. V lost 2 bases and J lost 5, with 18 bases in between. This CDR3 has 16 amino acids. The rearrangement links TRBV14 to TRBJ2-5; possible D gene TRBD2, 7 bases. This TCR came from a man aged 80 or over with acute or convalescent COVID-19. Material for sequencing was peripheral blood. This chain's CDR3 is CASSQPVGGQMETQYF. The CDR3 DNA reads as TGTGCCAGCAGCCAACCAGTGGGGGGGCAGATGGAGACCCAGTACTTC.